The rows below give T cell receptor beta chains drawn from one sample of a study of circulating tumor DNA in untreated peripheral T-cell lymphoma. Generated by immunoSEQ multiplex PCR, the TCRdb table keeps only in-frame clones and is missing some. Among 9,500 to 13,000 clones listed, around 76% were seen once. The sequenced sample consisted of tumor tissue. Source of these receptors: a human donor with peripheral T-cell lymphoma. The CDR3 runs from the conserved cysteine through the conserved F or W. D genes are given only for firm matches. Clone size is stated in some rows and not others, as once, few, many or a class when expanded.

j_gene: TRBJ1-5
v_gene: TRBV19
d_gene: NA
abundance: NA
CDR3nt: TGTGCCAGTAGTATAGAAGGCAATCAGCCCCAGCATTTT
CDR3aa: CASSIEGNQPQHF

j_gene: TRBJ1-3
v_gene: TRBV6-8
d_gene: NA
abundance: NA
CDR3nt: TGTGCCAGCAGTATCACCACTGGAAACACCATATATTTT
CDR3aa: CASSITTGNTIYF

j_gene: TRBJ2-3
v_gene: TRBV19
d_gene: TRBD1
abundance: NA
CDR3nt: TGTGCCAGTAGTGACAGGGGTGCTACAGATACGCAGTATTTT
CDR3aa: CASSDRGATDTQYF

j_gene: TRBJ1-3
v_gene: TRBV5-1
d_gene: NA
abundance: NA
CDR3nt: TGCGCCAGCTGCCTAGGGGGGGCTGGAAACACCATATATTTT
CDR3aa: CASCLGGAGNTIYF

j_gene: TRBJ2-5
v_gene: TRBV28
d_gene: NA
abundance: once
CDR3nt: TGTGCCAGCAGTTTCCGGACTACAGCCCAGGAGACCCAGTACTTC
CDR3aa: CASSFRTTAQETQYF

j_gene: TRBJ2-2
v_gene: TRBV6-8
d_gene: NA
abundance: NA
CDR3nt: TGTGCCAGCAGTCGGCCGGCCGGGGAGCTGTTTTTT
CDR3aa: CASSRPAGELFF

j_gene: TRBJ2-7
v_gene: TRBV14
d_gene: NA
abundance: NA
CDR3nt: TGTGCCAGCAGCCAACGGGGGAGGGGGCAATACGAGCAGTACTTC
CDR3aa: CASSQRGRGQYEQYF

j_gene: TRBJ2-5
v_gene: TRBV11-3
d_gene: NA
abundance: NA
CDR3nt: TGTGCCAGCAGCTATAATACAGGACAAGAGACCCAGTACTTC
CDR3aa: CASSYNTGQETQYF

j_gene: TRBJ1-1
v_gene: TRBV19
d_gene: NA
abundance: NA
CDR3nt: TGTGCCAGTAGTGGATACCACGGGGAGAGCACTGAAGCTTTCTTT
CDR3aa: CASSGYHGESTEAFF

j_gene: TRBJ1-1
v_gene: TRBV6-8
d_gene: NA
abundance: NA
CDR3nt: TGTGCCATCAGTGGCGGGGGCGGTTTTAACACTGAAGCTTTCTTT
CDR3aa: CAISGGGGFNTEAFF

j_gene: TRBJ2-7
v_gene: TRBV19
d_gene: NA
abundance: few
CDR3nt: TGTGCCAGTAGTCAATACGGGCCCTACGAGCAGTATTTC
CDR3aa: CASSQYGPYEQYF

j_gene: TRBJ1-1
v_gene: TRBV28
d_gene: NA
abundance: NA
CDR3nt: TGTGCCAGCAGCCCCCGTGGATTAACCCACCCGGGGGACACTGAAGCTTTCTTT
CDR3aa: CASSPRGLTHPGDTEAFF

j_gene: TRBJ1-3
v_gene: TRBV30
d_gene: NA
abundance: few
CDR3nt: TGTGCCTGGAGTGCCTTACGCACCATATATTTT
CDR3aa: CAWSALRTIYF

j_gene: TRBJ1-1
v_gene: TRBV6-8
d_gene: TRBD1
abundance: NA
CDR3nt: TGTGCCAGCAGTCACAGGGGGACGAACACTGAAGCTTTCTTT
CDR3aa: CASSHRGTNTEAFF

j_gene: TRBJ1-4
v_gene: TRBV28
d_gene: NA
abundance: NA
CDR3nt: TGTGCCAGCAGTCCCTCTGACAGATCAAATAATGAAAAACTGTTTTTT
CDR3aa: CASSPSDRSNNEKLFF

j_gene: TRBJ2-5
v_gene: TRBV19
d_gene: NA
abundance: NA
CDR3nt: TGTGCCAGTAGTACCTGGAACCAAGAGACCCAGTACTTC
CDR3aa: CASSTWNQETQYF

j_gene: TRBJ2-2
v_gene: TRBV11-3
d_gene: NA
abundance: NA
CDR3nt: TGTACCAGCAGCTTAACTGGGAACTACGGGGAGCTGTTTTTT
CDR3aa: CTSSLTGNYGELFF

j_gene: TRBJ1-4
v_gene: TRBV12-1
d_gene: NA
abundance: NA
CDR3nt: TGTGCCAGCAGCAAATCTGCAACTAATGAAAAACTGTTTTTT
CDR3aa: CASSKSATNEKLFF

j_gene: TRBJ1-2
v_gene: TRBV1
d_gene: NA
abundance: NA
CDR3nt: TGCGCCAGCAGCCAACCCGACAGCTATGGCTACACCTTC
CDR3aa: CASSQPDSYGYTF

j_gene: TRBJ2-5
v_gene: TRBV5-1
d_gene: TRBD2
abundance: NA
CDR3nt: TGCGCCAGCAATAGCGGGGCGGAGGGAGAGACCCAGTACTTC
CDR3aa: CASNSGAEGETQYF

j_gene: TRBJ2-7
v_gene: TRBV6-8
d_gene: TRBD1
abundance: NA
CDR3nt: TGTGCCAGCAGCCAACAGGGGGCGCCTCCGTACGAGCAGTACTTC
CDR3aa: CASSQQGAPPYEQYF

j_gene: TRBJ1-2
v_gene: TRBV19
d_gene: NA
abundance: NA
CDR3nt: TGTGCCAGTAGTCGAGGTGTAGGGTACTCGCGCTCCTCCTATGGCTACACCTTC
CDR3aa: CASSRGVGYSRSSYGYTF

j_gene: TRBJ1-3
v_gene: TRBV30
d_gene: TRBD1
abundance: NA
CDR3nt: TGTGCCTGGAAACAGGGGGCTGGAAACACCATATATTTT
CDR3aa: CAWKQGAGNTIYF

j_gene: TRBJ2-3
v_gene: TRBV6-8
d_gene: TRBD1
abundance: NA
CDR3nt: TGTGCCAGCAGTGCGAGACAGGGGGGCCCAGATACGCAGTATTTT
CDR3aa: CASSARQGGPDTQYF

j_gene: TRBJ1-2
v_gene: TRBV28
d_gene: NA
abundance: NA
CDR3nt: TGTGCCAGCAGTTTCGGGCAGAACTATGGCTACACCTTC
CDR3aa: CASSFGQNYGYTF

j_gene: TRBJ1-1
v_gene: TRBV14
d_gene: NA
abundance: NA
CDR3nt: TGTGCCAGCAGCCAAGGGGGCGTTGAAGCTTTCTTT
CDR3aa: CASSQGGVEAFF

j_gene: TRBJ2-7
v_gene: TRBV10-2
d_gene: TRBD1
abundance: NA
CDR3nt: TGCGCCAGCAGCTCGGGACAGGGCTACGAGCAGTACTTC
CDR3aa: CASSSGQGYEQYF

j_gene: TRBJ2-1
v_gene: TRBV6-8
d_gene: NA
abundance: NA
CDR3nt: TGTGCCAGCAGTTCGACGGGGGGCCCGGGGGAGCAGTTCTTC
CDR3aa: CASSSTGGPGEQFF

j_gene: TRBJ1-1
v_gene: TRBV4-1
d_gene: TRBD1
abundance: NA
CDR3nt: TGCGCCAGCAGCCATCCCCCGGGACAGGGAGTGAACACTGAAGCTTTCTTT
CDR3aa: CASSHPPGQGVNTEAFF

j_gene: TRBJ2-1
v_gene: TRBV14
d_gene: NA
abundance: NA
CDR3nt: TGTGCCAGCAGCCAAAGGGTGGGGGCCAGGTACAATGAGCAGTTCTTC
CDR3aa: CASSQRVGARYNEQFF

j_gene: TRBJ2-5
v_gene: TRBV19
d_gene: NA
abundance: few
CDR3nt: TGTGCCAGTAGTATCGACAGATTCAAAGAGACCCAGTACTTC
CDR3aa: CASSIDRFKETQYF

j_gene: TRBJ2-1
v_gene: TRBV2
d_gene: NA
abundance: NA
CDR3nt: TGTGCCAGCAGTGAACCGGGGGCTCCTGGGGATGAGCAGTTCTTC
CDR3aa: CASSEPGAPGDEQFF

j_gene: TRBJ2-7
v_gene: TRBV28
d_gene: TRBD1
abundance: NA
CDR3nt: TGTGCCAGCAGTTTGGGCAGGGGGCTATACGAGCAGTACTTC
CDR3aa: CASSLGRGLYEQYF

j_gene: TRBJ2-7
v_gene: TRBV28
d_gene: TRBD2
abundance: NA
CDR3nt: TGTGCCATCGGGCTAGCGGATACCTACGAGCAGTACTTC
CDR3aa: CAIGLADTYEQYF

j_gene: TRBJ2-3
v_gene: TRBV10-2
d_gene: NA
abundance: NA
CDR3nt: TGCGCCAGCAGTGAGACTGCAGGGGCCGATACGCAGTATTTT
CDR3aa: CASSETAGADTQYF

j_gene: TRBJ1-1
v_gene: TRBV19
d_gene: TRBD1
abundance: NA
CDR3nt: TGTGCCAGTAGTATGCTCCGACAGGGAAATGAAGCTTTCTTT
CDR3aa: CASSMLRQGNEAFF

j_gene: TRBJ2-7
v_gene: TRBV6-8
d_gene: NA
abundance: NA
CDR3nt: TGTGCCAGCACGAGGGGGGGGCGCTTCGACGAGCAGTACTTC
CDR3aa: CASTRGGRFDEQYF

j_gene: TRBJ2-7
v_gene: TRBV30
d_gene: TRBD2
abundance: NA
CDR3nt: TGTGCCTGGAGGACGGGGGGGCGCTACGAGCAGTACTTC
CDR3aa: CAWRTGGRYEQYF

j_gene: TRBJ1-4
v_gene: TRBV28
d_gene: TRBD1
abundance: NA
CDR3nt: TGTGCCAGCAGTTACAGGGGTGGCGAAAAACTGTTTTTT
CDR3aa: CASSYRGGEKLFF

j_gene: TRBJ2-3
v_gene: TRBV19
d_gene: TRBD2
abundance: NA
CDR3nt: TGTGCCAGTAGTAAGGGGACTAGCGGGGGTCCTAGCACAGATACGCAGTATTTT
CDR3aa: CASSKGTSGGPSTDTQYF

j_gene: TRBJ2-7
v_gene: TRBV28
d_gene: TRBD2
abundance: NA
CDR3nt: TGTGCCAGCAGTTTAAGCGGGGGGGCCTTATTCGAGCAGTACTTC
CDR3aa: CASSLSGGALFEQYF

j_gene: TRBJ1-1
v_gene: TRBV28
d_gene: NA
abundance: NA
CDR3nt: TGTGCCAGCAGCGTAGGTCCGGCCTACAGAAGTAACACTGAAGCTTTCTTT
CDR3aa: CASSVGPAYRSNTEAFF

j_gene: TRBJ1-1
v_gene: TRBV6-8
d_gene: NA
abundance: few
CDR3nt: TGTGCCAGCAGTCAGAGGGAGAACACTGAAGCTTTCTTT
CDR3aa: CASSQRENTEAFF

j_gene: TRBJ2-2
v_gene: TRBV1
d_gene: NA
abundance: few
CDR3nt: TGCGCCAGCAGCCATCTGGGACTGACAAACACCGGGGAGCTGTTTTTT
CDR3aa: CASSHLGLTNTGELFF

j_gene: TRBJ2-7
v_gene: TRBV6-8
d_gene: NA
abundance: NA
CDR3nt: TGTGCCAGCAGTTACTCGTTTCAGGGCTCCTACGAGCAGTACTTC
CDR3aa: CASSYSFQGSYEQYF

j_gene: TRBJ1-4
v_gene: TRBV2
d_gene: NA
abundance: NA
CDR3nt: TGTGCCAGCAGCGTAGATGTAATCCCAGATTCAAATGAAAAACTGTTTTTT
CDR3aa: CASSVDVIPDSNEKLFF

j_gene: TRBJ1-1
v_gene: TRBV6-7
d_gene: NA
abundance: NA
CDR3nt: TGTGCCAGCAGTTACTCGGCAGGGTTCACTGAAGCTTTCTTT
CDR3aa: CASSYSAGFTEAFF

j_gene: TRBJ1-5
v_gene: TRBV15
d_gene: TRBD1
abundance: few
CDR3nt: TGTGCCACCAGCCTAGGGACAGACGGACGCAATCAGCCCCAGCATTTT
CDR3aa: CATSLGTDGRNQPQHF